The clone carrying this TCR beta chain turned up a few times. What it binds is unknown. The authors amplified TCR beta CDR3 regions from RNA transcripts. HTBI primers served in a first-round RT-PCR, which a second-round multiplex PCR followed. Each CDR3 protein gets one entry after TCRdb re-called the multiplex PCR reads with MiXCR. The table lists over a million distinct CDR3 sequences, approximately 35% of them singletons. This sample stems from a study of Graves' ophthalmopathy and Graves' hyperthyroidism. This CDR3 contains 19 residues. CDR1 is SNHLY and CDR2 is FYNNEI in the germline V gene. Trimming removed 3 bases at V and 10 bases at J, with 33 bases between. Points from the study as a whole: At around 70% sensitivity and 72.22% specificity, the model predicted progression of the ophthalmopathy. Cross-validated, the 13-signature model showed 87.88%/81.08% sensitivity/specificity, and 80%/75% in the test set.

The V and J genes are TRBV2 and TRBJ2-5, with D perhaps being TRBD1 or TRBD2 (5 bases each). The clonotype originates from an adult man with Graves' hyperthyroidism. Specimen: peripheral blood or thyroid tissue (not recorded which). In nucleotides, the CDR3 is TGTGCCAGCAGTGACGGACGGGGCGTTGGAGTACCCCCTAGGGATGGCCAGTACTTC. This codes for CASSDGRGVGVPPRDGQYF.